The T cell receptor beta chain under discussion was sequenced for a study of blood T cell repertoires in COVID-19. Study in general: From the United States, Italy and Spain came samples of acute and convalescent COVID-19.

Germline values: CDR1 SGDLS, CDR2 YYNGEE. With 2 bases clipped from V and 10 bases from J, the junction kept 9 bases outside the gene matches. The CDR3 has 13 residues. Generated by immunoSEQ multiplex PCR, the TCRdb table keeps only in-frame clones and is missing some. The sample carries about 180,000 clones, around 83% recorded once. In this sample, this clone turned up a few times. This clonotype was obtained from a human donor in a cohort sampled during active COVID-19. This sequence joins TRBV9 and TRBJ2-7; TRBD1 matches at 7 bases. The sample taken for sequencing was peripheral blood. Here the CDR3 DNA reads TGTGCCAGCAGCGTGCAGGGGGATGCCTCTCAGTACTTC. It specifies CASSVQGDASQYF.